Included here is one T cell receptor beta chain sequence, with context. This sample was taken from a study of shared T cell receptors in the human thymus. TCRdb's copy holds only in-frame clones and misses some; the assay was immunoSEQ multiplex PCR. The sample lists some 660,000 clones, 80% to 90% occurring once. Separately, the same data were catalogued under a study of human thymus T cells. That paper adds: Corrective cardiac operations yielded the resected thymus tissue. Related research described strongly overlapping thymic repertoires in unrelated people.

This TCR was sampled from a boy under three years old with a congenital heart defect. Material: thymocytes.

CDR3 in amino acids: CASSAGDGTEYNEQFF. CDR3 nucleotides: TGTGCCAGCAGCGCAGGTGACGGGACAGAATACAATGAGCAGTTCTTC. V usage is TRBV9 and J usage is TRBJ2-1; 7 positions match TRBD1. With 3 bases clipped from V and 4 bases from J, the junction kept 10 bases outside the gene matches. Per the germline V gene, CDR1 is SGDLS and CDR2 is YYNGEE. This CDR3 is built from 16 residues.